Listed below are T cell receptor beta chains from one sample, sequenced in a study of blood T cell repertoires in COVID-19. Data came from immunoSEQ multiplex PCR; TCRdb stores just in-frame clones and leaves some out. The sample lists about 140,000 clones, 79% occurring once. What was sequenced was peripheral blood. The receptors here all came from a man in his forties or fifties with active or convalescent COVID-19. CDR3s include the opening cysteine and the closing phenylalanine or tryptophan. The D gene is left open where the match is weak.

>TRBJ1-6|NA|TRBV6-5
CASSYSGSPLHF
>TRBJ1-4|NA|TRBV6-4
CASRPKNILSLANEKLFF
>TRBJ1-6|TRBD1|TRBV19
CASSPPGQGLMSSYNSPLHF
>TRBJ1-2|NA|TRBV27
CASSLGLAYGYTF
>TRBJ1-4|TRBD1|TRBV6-5
CASIGGTANEKLFF
>TRBJ2-7|NA|TRBV11-2
CASSLDRAYEQYF
>TRBJ2-1|NA|TRBV5-1
CASSFLQGSSYNEQFF
>TRBJ1-5|NA|TRBV19
CASKAGWFRSNQPQHF
>TRBJ1-6|NA|TRBV6-5
CASSRTVGDSPLHF
>TRBJ2-2|TRBD2|TRBV28
CASSLLAGENTGELFF
>TRBJ2-7|NA|TRBV27
CASSLQFSYEQYF
>TRBJ2-7|TRBD2|TRBV11-2
CASSLVGLAGPSYEQYF
>TRBJ2-1|NA|TRBV7-6
CASSFQEALYNEQFF
>TRBJ2-2|NA|TRBV3-1/TRBV3-2
CASSQARDRPTNTGELFF
>TRBJ1-1|TRBD1|TRBV2
CASRGQPEAFF
>TRBJ2-7|TRBD2|TRBV28
CASSPPGLTYEQYF
>TRBJ1-4|NA|TRBV9
CASSVGTRDEKLFF
>TRBJ1-4|NA|TRBV6-1
CASSEGATNEKLFF
>TRBJ1-5|NA|TRBV11-2
CASSPGRGDQPQHF
>TRBJ2-1|TRBD2|TRBV5-5
CASSSQGLAYNEQFF
>TRBJ1-2|NA|TRBV27
CASSSTNGDYSVGYTF
>TRBJ1-1|NA|TRBV9
CASSVDVGDTEAFF
>TRBJ1-1|NA|TRBV9
CASSFQTTGEAFF
>TRBJ2-3|NA|TRBV6-1
CASSEGGTDTQYF
>TRBJ2-1|TRBD2|TRBV2
CAIYRGQREEVYNEQFF
>TRBJ2-5|TRBD2|TRBV6-4
CASTSGGRETQYF
>TRBJ1-6|NA|TRBV27
CASSFRGLRNSPLHF
>TRBJ2-1|NA|TRBV7-9
CASSLGRAGGQFF
>TRBJ2-7|TRBD1|TRBV2
CASSTDRGRDEQYF
>TRBJ2-5|TRBD2|TRBV19
CASSDARTSGRGETQYF
>TRBJ1-1|TRBD1|TRBV27
CASISDRGSMNTEAFF
>TRBJ1-4|TRBD1|TRBV27
CASSLTGGLEKLFF
>TRBJ1-4|NA|TRBV6-5
CASSYRGGNEKLFF
>TRBJ1-6|TRBD1|TRBV27
CASSNSDRARNSPLHF
>TRBJ1-1|NA|TRBV19
CATRGAEAFF
>TRBJ1-2|NA|TRBV6-5
CASSYSRGESYGYTF